This entry is about one T cell receptor (beta chain). Study members were between roughly 18 and 100 years old and lived in around 24 US regions. Either two negative PCRs, clearance, or symptom resolution qualified Cohort 3 donors as recovered. Data came from immunoSEQ multiplex PCR; TCRdb stores just in-frame clones and leaves some out. The table shows roughly 250,000 clones, with 70% to 90% occurring only once. This sample stems from a study of blood T cell repertoires in COVID-19. Across the whole study: PBMCs, B-cell-depleted T cells, or T cells were the source of the cDNA or gDNA that made up the material.

Germline V gives CDR1 SGDLS, CDR2 YYNGEE. CDR3 length equals 16 residues. J was trimmed by 2 bases and V by 4 bases; bases with no gene match: 12. The receptor was derived from a woman aged 30 to 39 who had recovered from COVID-19. Sequenced: PBMCs or T cells enriched from blood (not recorded which). The genes are TRBV9 and TRBJ2-7; TRBD2 matches 7 bases. The CDR3 DNA reads as TGTGCCAGCAGCACAATTTCGGGGGGTACTACCTACGAGCAGTACTTC. Its protein product is CASSTISGGTTYEQYF.